These 29 T cell receptor beta chains originate from one sample sequenced in a study of monozygotic twins with cystic fibrosis. TCRdb keeps only in-frame clones here, not all; method: immunoSEQ multiplex PCR. The sample consists of roughly 30,000 clones, around 90% of them appearing once. The sample consisted of blood. These receptors were taken from a girl aged 2 to 10 with cystic fibrosis.

The V call is TRBV6-5, the J call TRBJ1-1; TRBD1 matches 9 bases. The germline V gene encodes CDR1 MNHEY and CDR2 SVGAGI. The CDR3 consists of 13 residues. V trimming: 4 bases; J trimming: 5 bases; junction bases outside the gene matches: 2. CDR3 DNA sequence: TGTGCCAGCAGTTTTGGGACAGGGACTGAAGCTTTCTTT. It codes for CASSFGTGTEAFF.

The J gene is TRBJ2-3, the V gene TRBV29-1, with D possibly TRBD2 on 5 matching bases. V lost 6 bases and J 0 bases, leaving 10 bases between the germline ends. The CDR3 is 13 amino acids. The germline V gene encodes CDR1 SQVTM and CDR2 ANQGSEA. In DNA, the CDR3 is TGCAGCGTCCGGGATTCTAGCACAGATACGCAGTATTTT. Translated, it gives CSVRDSSTDTQYF.

This sequence joins TRBV15 and TRBJ1-1, with a tentative D call TRBD1 (5 bases). Germline-derived CDR1 and CDR2 are LNHNV and YYDKDF (reference sequence). The CDR3 consists of 14 residues. Trimming left V 5 bases short and J 0 bases short, with 10 bases between. CDR3 nucleotide sequence: TGTGCCACCAGCCTCACAGGCATGAACACTGAAGCTTTCTTT. Its protein is CATSLTGMNTEAFF.

This sequence joins TRBV16 and TRBJ2-7; no clear D gene. V was cut by 3 bases and J by 3 bases, with 18 bases left in between. The CDR3 is made up of 16 amino acids. The germline V gene encodes CDR1 KGHSY and CDR2 FQNENV. The CDR3 sequence: CASSHGAVDGVYEQYF. DNA of the CDR3: TGTGCCAGCAGCCATGGCGCAGTAGATGGGGTCTACGAGCAGTACTTC.

The chain has TRBV14 and TRBJ2-7, with D hard to call. CDR1 is SGHDN and CDR2 is FVKESK in the germline V gene. V was shortened by 3 bases and J by 3 bases, with 9 bases between the two germline ends. CDR3 size: 13 residues. CDR3 sequence: CASSHKTGYEQYF. In DNA form, the CDR3 reads TGTGCCAGCAGCCATAAGACTGGCTACGAGCAGTACTTC.

V is TRBV5-6 and J is TRBJ1-2; unclear D gene. Trimming removed 0 bases at V and 7 bases at J, with 7 bases between. The germline V gene encodes CDR1 SGHDT and CDR2 YYEEEE. This CDR3 contains 12 residues. The CDR3 bases are TGTGCCAGCAGCTTGGGTTTAGGTGGCTACACCTTC. This encodes CASSLGLGGYTF.

This chain links TRBV11-2 with TRBJ2-7, with 8 positions matching TRBD1. The J segment lost 3 bases and the V segment lost 4 bases, leaving 5 bases of the junction unmatched. CDR1 is SGHAT, CDR2 FQNNGV, per germline. The CDR3 contains 14 residues. The chain's CDR3 is CASSSRTGNYEQYF. As DNA, the CDR3 is TGTGCCAGCAGCTCGAGGACAGGGAACTACGAGCAGTACTTC. Filled out from reference TRBV11-2 and TRBJ2-7, the complete variable domain reads EAGVAQSPRYKIIEKRQSVAFWCNPISGHATLYWYQQILGQGPKLLIQFQNNGVVDDSQLPKDRFSAERLKGVDSTLKIQPAKLEDSAVYLCASSSRTGNYEQYFGPGTRLTVT.

The chain links TRBV27 to TRBJ2-5; TRBD1 aligns across 7 bases. V dropped 8 bases and J dropped 5; count of bases not matched to a gene: 17. CDR3 length: 16 residues. Germline V gene data show CDR1 as MNHEY and CDR2 as SMNVEV (reference sequence). CDR3 in DNA: TGTGCCAGCGGGGTGTTGGGACAGAGAAATACGGAGACCCAGTACTTC. This codes for CASGVLGQRNTETQYF.

The DNA for the CDR3 is TGTGCCAGCAGTGACTCGGACCGCGGGGAGCTGTTTTTT. It translates to CASSDSDRGELFF. The genes are TRBV6-4 and TRBJ2-2, with D hard to call. The germline CDR1 and CDR2 sequences are MRHNA and SNTAGT. Trimming cost V 0 bases and J 7 bases, with 6 bases left between them. CDR3 length equals 13 residues.

The gene calls are TRBV2 and TRBJ1-2, with TRBD1 matching over 10 bases. The V gene end was trimmed by 4 bases and the J gene end by 5 bases; junction bases not matched to a gene: 1. The CDR3 is 13 residues long. Per the germline V gene, CDR1 is SNHLY and CDR2 is FYNNEI. CDR3 DNA: TGTGCCAGCAGTGCGGGACAGGGGTATGGCTACACCTTC. Its translation is CASSAGQGYGYTF.

The chain employs TRBV12-5 and TRBJ1-2; possible D gene TRBD1, 5 bases. The CDR3 loop spans 13 amino acids. The V end was cut by 1 base, the J end by 14 bases, with 17 bases between. Germline-derived CDR1 and CDR2 are LGHNT and FRNRAP. CDR3 coding DNA: TGTGCTAGTGGTTTGGGGGGAAGGAGGGACGAAACCTTC. Translation gives CASGLGGRRDETF.

The table lists this clone with a count of one. The chain recombines TRBV18 with TRBJ2-1; D is unclear. V was pared by 0 bases and J by 0 bases, with 9 bases between. Looked up from germline, CDR1 is KGHSH and CDR2 is LQKENI. There are 16 residues in the CDR3. This chain's CDR3 is CASSPPKGRSYNEQFF. The CDR3 DNA is TGTGCCAGCTCACCACCGAAGGGCCGCTCCTACAATGAGCAGTTCTTC.

The chain employs TRBV7-8 and TRBJ2-3; 9 bases fit TRBD1. The CDR3 is made up of 16 amino acids. V lost 5 bases, J lost 4 bases, and 10 bases stayed unmatched. CDR1 SGHVS and CDR2 FQNEAQ come from the germline V gene. CDR3 protein: CASSLGGQGFADTQYF. CDR3 in DNA: TGTGCCAGCAGCCTCGGGGGACAGGGTTTCGCAGATACGCAGTATTTT. Using reference TRBV7-8 and TRBJ2-3 for the parts outside the CDR3, the full variable domain is GAGVSQSPRYKVAKRGQDVALRCDPISGHVSLFWYQQALGQGPEFLTYFQNEAQLDKSGLPSDRFFAERPEGSVSTLKIQRTQQEDSAVYLCASSLGGQGFADTQYFGPGTRLTVL.

This clone was counted between two and nine times. The chain carries TRBV4-1 and TRBJ2-7; 7 bases line up with TRBD1. Looked up from germline, CDR1 is MGHRA and CDR2 is YSYEKL. The junction had 4 bases not matched to a gene; V was cut back by 1 base and J by 1 base. This CDR3 comprises 15 residues. CDR3 bases: TGCGCCAGCAGCCAAGGAAGGGACAGTTCCTACGAGCAGTACTTC. Translation: CASSQGRDSSYEQYF.

V and J are TRBV5-1 and TRBJ2-7, with 8 bases lining up with TRBD1. Trimming cost V 4 bases and J 2 bases; bases outside gene matches: 11. Germline V gene lookup returns CDR1 SGHRS and CDR2 YFSETQ. The CDR3 spans 16 residues. This CDR3 is CASSLGGQVVPYEQYF. The DNA of the CDR3 is TGCGCCAGCAGCCTGGGGGGACAGGTGGTCCCCTACGAGCAGTACTTC.

The J gene is TRBJ1-2, the V gene TRBV7-3; D is perhaps TRBD1 (5 bases). Trimming pared 2 bases from V and 3 bases from J, leaving 7 bases between. Per germline, CDR1 SGHTA and CDR2 FQGTGA. There are 13 residues in the CDR3. The chain's CDR3 is CASSLGGDYGYTF. The CDR3 bases are TGTGCCAGCAGCTTAGGGGGTGACTATGGCTACACCTTC.

V usage is TRBV30 and J usage is TRBJ1-6; no clear D gene. The CDR3 runs 14 residues. Deletions cut 3 bases from V and 5 bases from J, with 11 bases between. The germline V gene has CDR1 GTSNPN and CDR2 SVGIG (reference sequence). The CDR3 loop is CAWRLTLDNSPLHF. CDR3 bases: TGTGCCTGGAGATTGACACTCGATAATTCACCCCTCCACTTT. Together with reference TRBV30 and TRBJ1-6, the CDR3 gives the full variable domain: SQTIHQWPATLVQPVGSPLSLECTVEGTSNPNLYWYRQAAGRGLQLLFYSVGIGQISSEVPQNLSASRPQDRQFILSSKKLLLSDSGFYLCAWRLTLDNSPLHFGNGTRLTVT.

The chain employs TRBV5-4 and TRBJ2-7; 10 bases are a match to TRBD1. Germline lookup yields CDR1 SGHNT and CDR2 YYREEE (reference sequence). Unmatched junction bases numbered 5, after V lost 4 bases and J lost 4 bases. The CDR3 consists of 14 residues. The CDR3 nucleotides are TGTGCCAGCAGCGTAGACAGGGGGCGATACGAGCAGTACTTC. It codes for CASSVDRGRYEQYF.

The chain uses TRBV19 and TRBJ2-1, with 7 bases aligning to TRBD2. Germline CDR1 and CDR2: LNHDA and SQIVND (reference sequence). This CDR3 contains 13 residues. Trimming removed 8 bases from V and 9 bases from J; junction bases left unmatched: 10. DNA for the CDR3: TGTGCCAGTTCTTGGAGGGAGGGCAGTGAGCAGTTCTTC. It translates to CASSWREGSEQFF.

This chain connects TRBV5-4 to TRBJ1-1, with a possible D match to TRBD1 (5 bases). The CDR3 length is 16 residues. Germline CDR1 is SGHNT and CDR2 is YYREEE (reference sequence). V gave up 4 bases and J gave up 5 bases, with 21 bases separating them. The CDR3 DNA sequence: TGTGCCAGCAGCCTGGAAGGGGCAGGGCGTGGGACTGAAGCTTTCTTT. Amino acids: CASSLEGAGRGTEAFF.

The rearrangement links TRBV15 to TRBJ2-5; D perhaps matches TRBD2 (5 bases). The CDR3 is 13 residues long. V was clipped by 3 bases and J by 9 bases, with 14 bases between them. Germline CDR1 LNHNV, CDR2 YYDKDF (reference sequence). CDR3 in amino acids: CATSRREPTAQYF. The CDR3, as DNA: TGTGCCACCAGCAGGAGGGAACCCACAGCCCAGTACTTC.

The chain links TRBV27 to TRBJ2-7; D is uncertain. Germline V CDR1 and CDR2: MNHEY, SMNVEV (reference sequence). This CDR3 is built from 14 residues. Trimming shortened V by 1 base and J by 6 bases, and 13 bases separated the two germline ends. This chain's CDR3 is CASSLYGGHGEQYF. CDR3 DNA sequence: TGTGCCAGCAGTTTATACGGTGGGCATGGCGAGCAGTACTTC.

The chain employs TRBV10-3 and TRBJ2-1; D may be TRBD2 (6 bases). Between the trimmed V and J ends, which lost 3 bases and 0 bases, there was a span of 15 bases. This CDR3 contains 17 residues. From germline, CDR1 is ENHRY and CDR2 SYGVKD. Here the CDR3 reads CAISDRASESSYNEQFF. The CDR3 nucleotides read TGTGCCATCAGTGATAGGGCTAGCGAGAGCTCCTACAATGAGCAGTTCTTC.

The J gene is TRBJ1-5, the V gene TRBV27, with D uncertain. The germline V and J ends were trimmed by 6 bases and 4 bases, with 13 bases remaining between them. This CDR3 spans 14 amino acids. Germline V gives CDR1 MNHEY, CDR2 SMNVEV (reference sequence). CDR3 region: CASSPSGFNQPQHF. The CDR3 bases are TGTGCCAGCAGCCCGTCGGGGTTTAATCAGCCCCAGCATTTT.

V is TRBV11-2 and J is TRBJ2-1; 10 bases line up with TRBD2. Germline CDR1 and CDR2: SGHAT and FQNNGV. This CDR3 has 14 amino acids. The junction had 4 bases not matched to a gene; V was cut back by 5 bases and J by 6 bases. This CDR3 reads CASSRLAGGNEQFF. As DNA, the CDR3 is TGTGCCAGCAGCCGACTAGCGGGTGGCAATGAGCAGTTCTTC. Full variable domain (missing parts from reference TRBV11-2 and TRBJ2-1): EAGVAQSPRYKIIEKRQSVAFWCNPISGHATLYWYQQILGQGPKLLIQFQNNGVVDDSQLPKDRFSAERLKGVDSTLKIQPAKLEDSAVYLCASSRLAGGNEQFFGPGTRLTVL.

The rearrangement joins TRBV4-3 to TRBJ1-3; D ambiguous. The germline V gene has CDR1 LGHNA and CDR2 YSLEER. CDR3 length equals 16 residues. Trimming stripped 0 bases from V and 3 bases from J, with 12 bases between. The CDR3 DNA sequence: TGCGCCAGCAGCCAAGATCGCAGAGTGATTGGAAACACCATATATTTT. Encoded protein: CASSQDRRVIGNTIYF.

This clone was detected once. The chain recombines TRBV7-2 with TRBJ2-1; TRBD2 might be the D (6 bases). Trimming shortened V by 4 bases and J by 0 bases, and 16 bases separated the two germline ends. The CDR3 extends over 17 amino acids. CDR1 is SGHTA and CDR2 is FQGNSA in the germline V gene. The CDR3 is CASSSISGDPSYNEQFF. CDR3 bases: TGTGCCAGCAGCTCAATTAGCGGAGACCCCTCCTACAATGAGCAGTTCTTC.

The genes are TRBV6-1 and TRBJ2-1; D not certain. Germline V gives CDR1 MNHNS, CDR2 SASEGT. Between the trimmed V and J ends, which lost 1 base and 12 bases, there was a span of 19 bases. The CDR3 is 15 residues long. CDR3 in DNA: TGTGCCAGCAGTGAAGGAAGGGTTGAGGTCCAGGTGCAGTTCTTC. Translation: CASSEGRVEVQVQFF.

This clone has just one count. The CDR3 protein is CASSLAGGSDTQYF. DNA of the CDR3: TGTGCCAGCAGCTTAGCGGGAGGTTCAGATACGCAGTATTTT. The rearrangement uses TRBV7-9 and TRBJ2-3; D is possibly TRBD2 (6 bases). The CDR3 loop spans 14 amino acids. Germline-derived CDR1 and CDR2 are SEHNR and FQNEAQ (reference sequence). Trimming pared 0 bases from V and 4 bases from J, leaving 8 bases between.